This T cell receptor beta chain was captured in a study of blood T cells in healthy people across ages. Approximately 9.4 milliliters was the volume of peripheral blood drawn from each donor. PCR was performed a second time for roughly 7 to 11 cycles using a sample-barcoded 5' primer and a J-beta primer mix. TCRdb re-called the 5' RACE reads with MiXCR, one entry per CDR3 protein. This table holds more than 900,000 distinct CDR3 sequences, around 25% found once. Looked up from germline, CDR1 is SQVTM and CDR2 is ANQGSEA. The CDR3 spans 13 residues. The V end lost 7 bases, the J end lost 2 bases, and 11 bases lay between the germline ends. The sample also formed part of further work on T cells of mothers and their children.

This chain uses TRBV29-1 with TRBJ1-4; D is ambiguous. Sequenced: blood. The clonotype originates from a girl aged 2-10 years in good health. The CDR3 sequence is CSAQSYTNEKLFF. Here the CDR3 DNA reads TGCAGCGCCCAGTCATACACTAATGAAAAACTGTTTTTT.